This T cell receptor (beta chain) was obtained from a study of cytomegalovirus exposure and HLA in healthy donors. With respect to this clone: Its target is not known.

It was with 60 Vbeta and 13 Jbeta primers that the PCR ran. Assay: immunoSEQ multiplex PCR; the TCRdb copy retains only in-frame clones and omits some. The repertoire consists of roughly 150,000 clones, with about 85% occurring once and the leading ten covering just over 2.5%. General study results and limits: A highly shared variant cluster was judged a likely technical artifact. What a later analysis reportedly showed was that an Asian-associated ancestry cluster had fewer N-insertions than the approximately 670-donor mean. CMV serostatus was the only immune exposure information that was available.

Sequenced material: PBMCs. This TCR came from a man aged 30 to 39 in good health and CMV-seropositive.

CDR3 sequence reads: CAWAPLSETQYF. CDR3 sequence (DNA): TGTGCCTGGGCGCCCCTCTCAGAGACCCAGTACTTC. V is TRBV30 and J is TRBJ2-5; no clear D gene. V was shortened by 5 bases and J by 4 bases, with 11 bases between the two germline ends. This CDR3 contains 12 residues. Germline values: CDR1 GTSNPN, CDR2 SVGIG (reference sequence). Supplemented by reference TRBV30 and TRBJ2-5, the full variable domain reads SQTIHQWPATLVQPVGSPLSLECTVEGTSNPNLYWYRQAAGRGLQLLFYSVGIGQISSEVPQNLSASRPQDRQFILSSKKLLLSDSGFYLCAWAPLSETQYFGPGTRLLVL.